This TCR beta chain was captured by sequencing in a study of regulatory T cells in long-lasting Graves disease. In this sample, this clonotype turned up a few times. Its antigen is unknown. Through Arm-PCR of CDR3 regions and iRepertoire HTBI primers, TCR beta libraries were built. TCRdb redid the calling of the multiplex PCR reads with MiXCR, one entry per CDR3 protein. Counted here are hundreds of thousands of distinct CDR3 sequences, approximately 15% occurring once; the ten biggest clones make up approximately 18%. Documented time point: newly diagnosed GD, antithyroid drugs for less than 3 months. PBMC-extracted RNA yielded the TCR library. Study-level findings and limits: Persistent Graves' patients possessed reduced TCR diversity relative to recently diagnosed ones.

V dropped 8 bases and J dropped 0 bases, with 4 bases sitting between them. This CDR3 region has 12 residues. Looked up from germline, CDR1 is MDHEN and CDR2 is SYDVKM. The same sample was also studied in work on T cells in Graves' hyperthyroidism and ophthalmopathy. This second study says: Stable hyperthyroidism: no ophthalmopathy progression over 18 months of follow-up. First-round RT-PCR of the TCR CDR3 relied on the HTBI primer set.

The input for sequencing was peripheral blood mononuclear cells (PBMCs), taken at new diagnosis, from a patient treated with antithyroid drugs. This receptor was identified in a woman aged 25-40 years with Graves disease. This chain joins TRBV28 and TRBJ2-2; D unresolved. In DNA, the CDR3 is TGTGCCAGCCAGCCGAACACCGGGGAGCTGTTTTTT. Its translation is CASQPNTGELFF.